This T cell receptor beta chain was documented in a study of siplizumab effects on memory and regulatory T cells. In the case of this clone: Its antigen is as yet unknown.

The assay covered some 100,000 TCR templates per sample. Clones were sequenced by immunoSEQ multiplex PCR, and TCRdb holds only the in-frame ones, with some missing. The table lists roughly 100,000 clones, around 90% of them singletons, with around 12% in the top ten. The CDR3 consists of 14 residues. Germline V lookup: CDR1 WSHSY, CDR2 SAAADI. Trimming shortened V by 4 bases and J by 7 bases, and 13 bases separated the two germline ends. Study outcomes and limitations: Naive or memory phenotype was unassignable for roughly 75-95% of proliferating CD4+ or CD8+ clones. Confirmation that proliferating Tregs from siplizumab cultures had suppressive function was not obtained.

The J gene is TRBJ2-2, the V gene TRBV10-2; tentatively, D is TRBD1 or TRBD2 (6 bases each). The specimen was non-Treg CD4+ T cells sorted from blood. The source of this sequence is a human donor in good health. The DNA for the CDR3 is TGCGCCAGCAGTGCCGGGGGCGCGGTCGGGGAGCTGTTTTTT. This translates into CASSAGGAVGELFF.